This T cell receptor beta chain was found in a study of Ad26.COV2.S vaccination and SARS-CoV-2 variants. Study-wide context: Donor was assigned to the Ad26.COV2.S arm of trial COV1001. Donor got 5x10^10 or 1x10^11 viral particles of Ad26.COV2.S. Findings and limits, study-wide: From the TCR breadth and depth analyses, total T cell responses may have been underestimated. Greater spike-specific TCR breadth was seen in vaccine recipients than in placebo recipients.

On this clone: Its specificity is unknown.

Treatment in this sample: approximately 18 received Ad26.COV2.S at low or high dose, single or two shots; 5 received placebo; per-sample allocation not given. Sampling occurred on day 63 after the first vaccine or placebo injection. The repertoire was sequenced with immunoSEQ multiplex PCR; TCRdb's copy has only in-frame clones and lacks some. The sample shows about 480,000 clones, around nine tenths of them seen only once. This CDR3 has 13 residues. CDR1 and CDR2 from the germline V gene are MDHEN and SYDVKM. V was clipped by 3 bases and J by 5 bases, with 10 bases between them. This receptor was identified in a person aged 18-60 years who received the Ad26.COV2.S COVID-19 vaccine or a placebo. The chain couples TRBV28 to TRBJ2-5; TRBD2 is a possible D gene (7 bases). Sequenced here: peripheral blood, sampled in a trial of Ad26.COV2.S vaccine versus placebo. This CDR3 is CASSFGGLETQYF. The CDR3 DNA follows: TGTGCCAGCAGTTTCGGGGGGCTCGAGACCCAGTACTTC.